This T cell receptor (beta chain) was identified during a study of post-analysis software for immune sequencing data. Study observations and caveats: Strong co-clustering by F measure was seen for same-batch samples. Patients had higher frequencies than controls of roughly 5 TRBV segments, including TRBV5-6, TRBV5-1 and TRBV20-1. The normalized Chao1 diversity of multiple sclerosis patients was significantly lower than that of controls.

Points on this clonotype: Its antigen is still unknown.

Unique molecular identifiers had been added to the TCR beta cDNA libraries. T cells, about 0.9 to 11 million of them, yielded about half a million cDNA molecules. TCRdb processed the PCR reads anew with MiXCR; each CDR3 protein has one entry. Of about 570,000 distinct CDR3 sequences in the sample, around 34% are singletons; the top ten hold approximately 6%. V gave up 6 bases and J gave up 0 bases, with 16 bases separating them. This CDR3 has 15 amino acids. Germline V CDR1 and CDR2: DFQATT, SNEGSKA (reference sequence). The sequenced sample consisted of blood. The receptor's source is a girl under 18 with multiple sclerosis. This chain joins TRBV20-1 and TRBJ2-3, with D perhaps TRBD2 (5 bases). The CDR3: CSAAAGLSSTDTQYF. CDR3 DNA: TGCAGTGCCGCCGCCGGACTGTCAAGCACAGATACGCAGTATTTT.